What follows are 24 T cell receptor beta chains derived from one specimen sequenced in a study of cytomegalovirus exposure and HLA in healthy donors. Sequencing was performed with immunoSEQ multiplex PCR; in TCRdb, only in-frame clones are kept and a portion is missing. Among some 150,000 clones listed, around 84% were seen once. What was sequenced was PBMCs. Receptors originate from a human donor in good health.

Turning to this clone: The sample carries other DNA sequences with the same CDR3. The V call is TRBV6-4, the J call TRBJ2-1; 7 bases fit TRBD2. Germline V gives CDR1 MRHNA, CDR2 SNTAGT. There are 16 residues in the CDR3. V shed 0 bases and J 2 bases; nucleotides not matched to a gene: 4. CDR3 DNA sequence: TGTGCCAGCAGTGACTCCGGGGGAGGGACCTACAATGAGCAGTTCTTC. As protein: CASSDSGGGTYNEQFF.

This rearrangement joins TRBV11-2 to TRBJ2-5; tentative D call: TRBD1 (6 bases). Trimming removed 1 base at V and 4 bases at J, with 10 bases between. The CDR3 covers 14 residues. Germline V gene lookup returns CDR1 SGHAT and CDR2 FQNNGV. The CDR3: CASSLAGQLETQYF. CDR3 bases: TGTGCCAGCAGCTTAGCCGGACAGTTAGAGACCCAGTACTTC.

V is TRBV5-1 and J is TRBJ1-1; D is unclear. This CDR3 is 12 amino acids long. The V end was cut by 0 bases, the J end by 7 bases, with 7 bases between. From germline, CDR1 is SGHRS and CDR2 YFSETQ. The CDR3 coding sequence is TGCGCCAGCAGCTTGGGGGCGCATGAAGCTTTCTTT. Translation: CASSLGAHEAFF.

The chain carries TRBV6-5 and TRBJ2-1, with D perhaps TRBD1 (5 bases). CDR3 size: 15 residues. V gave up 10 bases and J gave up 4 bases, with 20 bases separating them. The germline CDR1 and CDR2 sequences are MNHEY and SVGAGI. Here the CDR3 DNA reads TGTGCCACCCGTTTGGACCGACAGAAATACAATGAGCAGTTCTTC. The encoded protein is CATRLDRQKYNEQFF.

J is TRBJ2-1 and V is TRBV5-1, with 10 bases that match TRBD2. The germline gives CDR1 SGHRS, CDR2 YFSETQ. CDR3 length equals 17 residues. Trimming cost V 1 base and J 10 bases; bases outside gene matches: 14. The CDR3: CASSLSGGASKSLEQFF. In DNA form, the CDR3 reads TGCGCCAGCAGCTTGAGCGGGGGGGCCTCAAAATCCCTCGAGCAGTTCTTC.

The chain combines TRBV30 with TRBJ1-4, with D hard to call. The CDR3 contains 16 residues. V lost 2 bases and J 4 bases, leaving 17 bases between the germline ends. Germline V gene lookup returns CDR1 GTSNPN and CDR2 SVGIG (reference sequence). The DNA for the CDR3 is TGTGCCTGGAGTTCCCCCGGACTTCCCTATAATGAAAAACTGTTTTTT. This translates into CAWSSPGLPYNEKLFF.

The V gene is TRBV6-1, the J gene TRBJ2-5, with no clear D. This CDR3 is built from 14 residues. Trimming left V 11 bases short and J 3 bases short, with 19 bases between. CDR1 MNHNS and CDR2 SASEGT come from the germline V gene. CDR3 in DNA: TGTGCCTACGCGACGGCGGTGGGTAAAGAGACCCAGTACTTC. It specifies CAYATAVGKETQYF.

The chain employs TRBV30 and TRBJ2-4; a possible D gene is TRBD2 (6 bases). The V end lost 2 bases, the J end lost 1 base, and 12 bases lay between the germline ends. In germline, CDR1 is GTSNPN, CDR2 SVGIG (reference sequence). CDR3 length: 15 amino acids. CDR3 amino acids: CAWSIWDSAKNIQYF. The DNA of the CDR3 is TGTGCCTGGAGTATCTGGGACTCGGCCAAAAACATTCAGTACTTC.

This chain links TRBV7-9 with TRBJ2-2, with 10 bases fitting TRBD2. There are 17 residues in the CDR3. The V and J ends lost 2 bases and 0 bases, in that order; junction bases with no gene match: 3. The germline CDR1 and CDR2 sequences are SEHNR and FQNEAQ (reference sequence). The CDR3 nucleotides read TGTGCCAGCAGCTTACCTAGCGGGAGTTCGAACACCGGGGAGCTGTTTTTT. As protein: CASSLPSGSSNTGELFF.

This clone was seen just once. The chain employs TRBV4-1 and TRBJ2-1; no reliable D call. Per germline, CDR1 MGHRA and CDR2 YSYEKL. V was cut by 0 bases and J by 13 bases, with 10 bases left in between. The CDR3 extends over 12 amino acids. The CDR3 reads CASSQDLEYQFF. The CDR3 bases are TGCGCCAGCAGCCAAGATCTTGAGTACCAGTTCTTC.

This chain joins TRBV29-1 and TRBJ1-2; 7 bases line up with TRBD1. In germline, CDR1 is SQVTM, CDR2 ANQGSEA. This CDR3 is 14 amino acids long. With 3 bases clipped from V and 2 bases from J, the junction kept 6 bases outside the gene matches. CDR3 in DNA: TGCAGCGTTGACCCGGACAGGACCAACTATGGCTACACCTTC. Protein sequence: CSVDPDRTNYGYTF. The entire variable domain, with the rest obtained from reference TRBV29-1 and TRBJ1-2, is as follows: SAVISQKPSRDICQRGTSLTIQCQVDSQVTMMFWYRQQPGQSLTLIATANQGSEATYESGFVIDKFPISRPNLTFSTLTVSNMSPEDSSIYLCSVDPDRTNYGYTFGSGTRLTVV.

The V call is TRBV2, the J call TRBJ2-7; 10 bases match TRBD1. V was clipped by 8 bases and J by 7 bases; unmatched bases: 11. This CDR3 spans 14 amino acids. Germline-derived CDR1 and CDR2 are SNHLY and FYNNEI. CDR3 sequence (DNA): TGTGCCAGCCTCCGGACAGGGGGGGCAATAGAGCAGTACTTC. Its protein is CASLRTGGAIEQYF.

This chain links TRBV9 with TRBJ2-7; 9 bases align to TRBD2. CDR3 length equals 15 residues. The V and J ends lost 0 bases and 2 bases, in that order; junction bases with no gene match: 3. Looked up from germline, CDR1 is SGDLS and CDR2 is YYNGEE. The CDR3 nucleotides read TGTGCCAGCAGCGTAGACCCTAGCGGGACCTACGAGCAGTACTTC. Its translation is CASSVDPSGTYEQYF.

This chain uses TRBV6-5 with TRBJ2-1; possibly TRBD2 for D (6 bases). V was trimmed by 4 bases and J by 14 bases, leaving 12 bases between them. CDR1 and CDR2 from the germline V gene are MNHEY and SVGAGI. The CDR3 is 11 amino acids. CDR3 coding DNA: TGTGCCAGCAGTTCGGGACTGGGAAAGTTCTTC. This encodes CASSSGLGKFF.

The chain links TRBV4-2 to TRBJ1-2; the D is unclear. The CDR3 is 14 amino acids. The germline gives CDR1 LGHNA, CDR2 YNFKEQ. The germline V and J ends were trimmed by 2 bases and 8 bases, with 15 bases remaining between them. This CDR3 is CASSQISIPEGYTF. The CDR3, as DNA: TGTGCCAGCAGCCAAATATCCATCCCGGAGGGCTACACCTTC.

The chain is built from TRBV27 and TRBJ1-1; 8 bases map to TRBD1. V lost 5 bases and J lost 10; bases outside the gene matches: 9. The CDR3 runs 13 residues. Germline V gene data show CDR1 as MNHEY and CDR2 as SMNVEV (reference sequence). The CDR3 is CASSKGQVLGAFF. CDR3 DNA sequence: TGTGCCAGCAGTAAGGGACAGGTATTAGGAGCTTTCTTT.

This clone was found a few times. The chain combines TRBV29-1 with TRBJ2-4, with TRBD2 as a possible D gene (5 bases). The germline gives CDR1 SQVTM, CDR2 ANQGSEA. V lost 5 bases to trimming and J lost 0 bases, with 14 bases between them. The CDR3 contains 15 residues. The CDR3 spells CSVQNGSLAKNIQYF. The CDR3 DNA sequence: TGCAGCGTTCAGAATGGGAGCCTAGCCAAAAACATTCAGTACTTC.

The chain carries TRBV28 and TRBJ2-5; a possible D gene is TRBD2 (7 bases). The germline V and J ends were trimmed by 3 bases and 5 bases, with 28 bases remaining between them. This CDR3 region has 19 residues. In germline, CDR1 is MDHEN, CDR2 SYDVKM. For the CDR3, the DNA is TGTGCCAGCAGTTTGATCCTCCCTGGGACACGGGGAGGGTTTGAGACCCAGTACTTC. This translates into CASSLILPGTRGGFETQYF.

The chain's CDR3 is CASSAGTSGYNEQFF. CDR3 DNA: TGTGCCAGCTCGGCCGGGACTAGCGGATACAATGAGCAGTTCTTC. The rearrangement joins TRBV18 to TRBJ2-1, with 11 bases lining up with TRBD2. The CDR3 contains 15 residues. V lost 6 bases, J lost 4 bases, and 5 bases stayed unmatched. CDR1 KGHSH and CDR2 LQKENI come from the germline V gene.

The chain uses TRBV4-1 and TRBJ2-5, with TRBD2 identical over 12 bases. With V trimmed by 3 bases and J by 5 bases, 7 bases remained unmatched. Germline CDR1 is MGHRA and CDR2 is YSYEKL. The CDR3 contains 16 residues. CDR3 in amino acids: CASSQEPSGRVETQYF. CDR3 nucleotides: TGCGCCAGCAGCCAGGAACCTAGCGGGAGGGTGGAGACCCAGTACTTC.

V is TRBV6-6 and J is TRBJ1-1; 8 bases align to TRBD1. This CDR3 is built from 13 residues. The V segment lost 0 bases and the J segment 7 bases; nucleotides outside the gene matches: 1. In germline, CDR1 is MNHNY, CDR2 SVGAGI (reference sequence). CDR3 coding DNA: TGTGCCAGCAGTTACTCGGACAGGGTTGAAGCTTTCTTT. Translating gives CASSYSDRVEAFF.

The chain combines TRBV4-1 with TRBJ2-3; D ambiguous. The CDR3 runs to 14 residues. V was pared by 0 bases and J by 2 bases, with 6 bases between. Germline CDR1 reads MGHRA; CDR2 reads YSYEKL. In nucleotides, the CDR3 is TGCGCCAGCAGCCAAGATCCATTCACAGATACGCAGTATTTT. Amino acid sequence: CASSQDPFTDTQYF.

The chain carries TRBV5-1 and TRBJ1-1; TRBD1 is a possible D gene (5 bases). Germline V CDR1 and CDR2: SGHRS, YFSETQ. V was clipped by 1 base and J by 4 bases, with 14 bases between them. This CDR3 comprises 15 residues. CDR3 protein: CASSLSAGFGTEAFF. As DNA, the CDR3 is TGCGCCAGCAGCTTGTCGGCAGGGTTCGGCACTGAAGCTTTCTTT.

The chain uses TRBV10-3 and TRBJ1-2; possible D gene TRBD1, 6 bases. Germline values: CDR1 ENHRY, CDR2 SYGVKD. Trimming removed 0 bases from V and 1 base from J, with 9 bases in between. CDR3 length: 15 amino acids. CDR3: CAISESDRVNYGYTF. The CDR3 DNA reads TGTGCCATCAGTGAGTCGGACAGAGTTAACTATGGCTACACCTTC.